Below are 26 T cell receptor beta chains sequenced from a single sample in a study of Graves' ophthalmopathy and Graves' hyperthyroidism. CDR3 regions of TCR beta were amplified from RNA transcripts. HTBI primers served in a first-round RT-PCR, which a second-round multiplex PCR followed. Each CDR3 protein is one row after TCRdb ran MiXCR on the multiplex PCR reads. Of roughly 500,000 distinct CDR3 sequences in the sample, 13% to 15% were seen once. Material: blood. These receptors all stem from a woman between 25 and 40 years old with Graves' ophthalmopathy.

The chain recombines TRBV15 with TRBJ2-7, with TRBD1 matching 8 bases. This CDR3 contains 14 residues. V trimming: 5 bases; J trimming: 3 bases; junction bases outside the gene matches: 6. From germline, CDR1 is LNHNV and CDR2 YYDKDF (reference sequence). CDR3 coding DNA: TGTGCCACCAGCCTCGGACAGGGTGACTACGAGCAGTACTTC. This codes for CATSLGQGDYEQYF.

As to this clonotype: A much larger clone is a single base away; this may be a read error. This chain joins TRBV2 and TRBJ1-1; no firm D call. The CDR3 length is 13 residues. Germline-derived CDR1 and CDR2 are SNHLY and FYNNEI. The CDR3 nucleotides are TGTGCCAGCAGACCTCCAGGAAACGCTGAAGTTTTCTTT. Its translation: CASRPPGNAEVFF.

The CDR3 loop reads CASSYFGGAFF. The CDR3 nucleotides are TGTGCCAGCAGTTATTTCGGTGGAGCTTTCTTT. The chain couples TRBV6-2 or TRBV6-3 to TRBJ1-1; no firm D call. The CDR3 is 11 amino acids. The V and J ends lost 3 bases and 10 bases respectively, with 9 bases between them. Germline assignment: CDR1 MNHEY and CDR2 SVGEGT.

CDR3 protein: CASSLASAREQFF. In DNA, the CDR3 is TGCGCCAGCAGCTTGGCCTCAGCGCGTGAGCAGTTCTTC. The chain employs TRBV5-1 and TRBJ2-1; D gene uncertain. V shed 0 bases and J shed 9 bases, with 10 bases lying between them. Germline CDR1 SGHRS, CDR2 YFSETQ. CDR3 size: 13 residues.

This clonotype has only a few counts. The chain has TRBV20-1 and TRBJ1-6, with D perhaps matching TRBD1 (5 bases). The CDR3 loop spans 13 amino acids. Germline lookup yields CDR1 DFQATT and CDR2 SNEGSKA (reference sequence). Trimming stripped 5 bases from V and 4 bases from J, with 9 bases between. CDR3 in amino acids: CSAPKGYNSPLHF. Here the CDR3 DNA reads TGCAGTGCTCCTAAGGGGTATAATTCACCCCTCCACTTT.

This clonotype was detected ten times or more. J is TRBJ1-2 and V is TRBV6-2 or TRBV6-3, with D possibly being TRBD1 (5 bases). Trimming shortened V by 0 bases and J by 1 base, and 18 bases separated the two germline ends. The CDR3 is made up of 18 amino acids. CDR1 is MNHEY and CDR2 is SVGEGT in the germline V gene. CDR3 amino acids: CASSYSSGGGSFNYGYTF. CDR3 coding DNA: TGTGCCAGCAGTTACTCGAGCGGGGGAGGGTCGTTTAACTATGGCTACACCTTC.

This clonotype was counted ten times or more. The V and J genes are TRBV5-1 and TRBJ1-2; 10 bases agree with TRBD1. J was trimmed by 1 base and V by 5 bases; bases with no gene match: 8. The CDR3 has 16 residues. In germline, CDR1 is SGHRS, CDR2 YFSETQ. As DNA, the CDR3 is TGCGCCAGCAGTCTCACGACAGGGGGCGATAACTATGGCTACACCTTC. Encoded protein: CASSLTTGGDNYGYTF. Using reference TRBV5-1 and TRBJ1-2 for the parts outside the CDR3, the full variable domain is KAGVTQTPRYLIKTRGQQVTLSCSPISGHRSVSWYQQTPGQGLQFLFEYFSETQRNKGNFPGRFSGRQFSNSRSEMNVSTLELGDSALYLCASSLTTGGDNYGYTFGSGTRLTVV.

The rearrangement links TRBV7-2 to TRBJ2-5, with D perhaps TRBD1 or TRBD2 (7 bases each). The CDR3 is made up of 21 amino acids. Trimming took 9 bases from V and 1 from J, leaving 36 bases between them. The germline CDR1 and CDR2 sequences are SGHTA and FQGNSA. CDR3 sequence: CASHEADRVLSGGGGQETQYF. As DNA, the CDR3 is TGTGCCAGTCACGAAGCAGACAGGGTTCTAAGCGGCGGCGGGGGCCAAGAGACCCAGTACTTC.

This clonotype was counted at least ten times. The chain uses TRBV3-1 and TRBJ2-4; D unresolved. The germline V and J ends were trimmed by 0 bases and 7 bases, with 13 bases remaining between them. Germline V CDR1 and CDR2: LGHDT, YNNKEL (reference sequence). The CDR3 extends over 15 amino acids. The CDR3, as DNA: TGTGCCAGCAGCCAAGATTCCAGCGTTATCAACATTCAGTACTTC. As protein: CASSQDSSVINIQYF.

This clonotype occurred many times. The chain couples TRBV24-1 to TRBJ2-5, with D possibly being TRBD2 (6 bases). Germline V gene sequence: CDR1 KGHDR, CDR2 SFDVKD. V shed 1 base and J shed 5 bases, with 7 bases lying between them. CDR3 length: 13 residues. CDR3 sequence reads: CATSDFREETQYF. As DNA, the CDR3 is TGTGCCACCAGTGATTTCCGGGAGGAGACCCAGTACTTC.

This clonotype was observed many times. The CDR3 loop is CASSFRQGSHDYYGYTF. The DNA of the CDR3 is TGTGCCAGCAGTTTTCGACAGGGGAGTCACGACTACTATGGCTACACCTTC. The rearrangement joins TRBV28 to TRBJ1-2, with 8 nucleotides matching TRBD1. The germline CDR1 and CDR2 sequences are MDHEN and SYDVKM. The junction had 12 bases not matched to a gene; V was cut back by 3 bases and J by 3 bases. This CDR3 spans 17 amino acids.

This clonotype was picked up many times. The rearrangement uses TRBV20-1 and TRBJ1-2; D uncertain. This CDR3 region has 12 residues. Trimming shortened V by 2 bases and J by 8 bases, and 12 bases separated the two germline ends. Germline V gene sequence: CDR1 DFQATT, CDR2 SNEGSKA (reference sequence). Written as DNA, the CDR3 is TGCAGTGCTAGATCGGATAACAGCGGCTACACCTTC. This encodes CSARSDNSGYTF.

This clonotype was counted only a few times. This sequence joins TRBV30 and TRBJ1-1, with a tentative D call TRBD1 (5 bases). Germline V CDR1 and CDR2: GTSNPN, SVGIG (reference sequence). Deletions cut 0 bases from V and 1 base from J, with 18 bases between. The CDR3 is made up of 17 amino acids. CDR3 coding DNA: TGTGCCTGGAGTGTAGGCTGGGGGGGAGGGAGGAACACTGAAGCTTTCTTT. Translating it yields CAWSVGWGGGRNTEAFF.

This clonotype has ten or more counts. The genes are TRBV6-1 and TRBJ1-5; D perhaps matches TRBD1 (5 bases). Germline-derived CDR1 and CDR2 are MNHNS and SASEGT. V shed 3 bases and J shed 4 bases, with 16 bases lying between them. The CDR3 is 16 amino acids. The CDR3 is CASSEWWDAINQPQHF. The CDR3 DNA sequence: TGTGCCAGCAGTGAGTGGTGGGACGCAATAAATCAGCCCCAGCATTTT.

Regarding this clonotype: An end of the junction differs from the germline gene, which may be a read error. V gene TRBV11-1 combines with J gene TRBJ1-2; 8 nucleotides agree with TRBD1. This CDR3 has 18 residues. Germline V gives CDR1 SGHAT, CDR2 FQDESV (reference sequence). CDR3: CASSLVTGTGLFNYDYTF. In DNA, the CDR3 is TGTGCCAGCAGCTTAGTAACCGGGACAGGTCTTTTTAACTATGACTACACCTTC. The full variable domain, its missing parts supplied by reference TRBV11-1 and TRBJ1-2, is EAEVAQSPRYKITEKSQAVAFWCDPISGHATLYWYRQILGQGPELLVQFQDESVVDDSQLPKDRFSAERLKGVDSTLKIQPAELGDSAMYLCASSLVTGTGLFNYDYTFGSGTRLTVV.

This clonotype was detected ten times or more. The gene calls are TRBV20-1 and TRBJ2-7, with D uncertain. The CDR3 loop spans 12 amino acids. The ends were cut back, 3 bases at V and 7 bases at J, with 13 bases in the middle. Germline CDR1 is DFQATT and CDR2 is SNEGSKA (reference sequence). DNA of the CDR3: TGCAGTGCTAGTGAAGACCTGAGGGAGCAGTACTTC. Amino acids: CSASEDLREQYF.

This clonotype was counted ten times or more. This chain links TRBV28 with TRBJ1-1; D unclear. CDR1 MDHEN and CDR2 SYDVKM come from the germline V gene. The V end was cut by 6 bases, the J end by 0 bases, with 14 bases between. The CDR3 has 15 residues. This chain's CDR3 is CASSRKRVLNTEAFF. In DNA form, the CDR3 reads TGTGCCAGCAGCCGTAAAAGAGTGCTGAACACTGAAGCTTTCTTT.

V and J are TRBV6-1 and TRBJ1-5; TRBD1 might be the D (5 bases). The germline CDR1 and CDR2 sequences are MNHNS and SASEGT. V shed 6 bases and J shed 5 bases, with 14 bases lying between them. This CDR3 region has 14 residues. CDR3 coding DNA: TGTGCCAGCAGGCTGCTCGGGGGTGATCAGCCCCAGCATTTT. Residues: CASRLLGGDQPQHF.

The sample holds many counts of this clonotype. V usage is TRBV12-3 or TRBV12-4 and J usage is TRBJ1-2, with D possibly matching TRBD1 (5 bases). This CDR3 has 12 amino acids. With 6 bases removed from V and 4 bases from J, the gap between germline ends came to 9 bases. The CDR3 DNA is TGTGCCAGCAGGGATGGGGCCTATGGCTACACCTTC. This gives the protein CASRDGAYGYTF.

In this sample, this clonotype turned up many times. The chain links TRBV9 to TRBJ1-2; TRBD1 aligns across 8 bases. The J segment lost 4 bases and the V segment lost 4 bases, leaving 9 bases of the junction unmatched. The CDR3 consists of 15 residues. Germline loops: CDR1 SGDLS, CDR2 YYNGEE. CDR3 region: CASSPSHRGSYGYTF. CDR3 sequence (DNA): TGTGCCAGCAGCCCTAGTCACAGGGGGTCCTATGGCTACACCTTC.

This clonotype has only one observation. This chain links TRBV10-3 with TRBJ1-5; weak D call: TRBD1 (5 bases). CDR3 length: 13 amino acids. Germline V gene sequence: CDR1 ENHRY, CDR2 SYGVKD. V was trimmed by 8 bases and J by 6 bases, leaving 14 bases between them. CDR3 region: CAISEEGRQPQHF. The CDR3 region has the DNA TGTGCCATCTCCGAGGAGGGGCGTCAGCCCCAGCATTTT.

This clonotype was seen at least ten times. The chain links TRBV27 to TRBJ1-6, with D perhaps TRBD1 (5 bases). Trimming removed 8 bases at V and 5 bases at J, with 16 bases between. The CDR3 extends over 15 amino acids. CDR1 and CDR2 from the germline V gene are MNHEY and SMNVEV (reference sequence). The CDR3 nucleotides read TGTGCCAGCGGAGTGGGGACGGGAAATAATTCACCCCTCCACTTT. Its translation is CASGVGTGNNSPLHF.

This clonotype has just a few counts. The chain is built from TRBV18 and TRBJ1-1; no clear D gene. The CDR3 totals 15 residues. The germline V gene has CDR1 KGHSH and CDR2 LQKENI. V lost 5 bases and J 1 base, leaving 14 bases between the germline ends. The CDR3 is CASSVFRRENTEAFF. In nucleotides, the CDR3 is TGTGCCAGCTCAGTATTTCGGAGGGAGAACACTGAAGCTTTCTTT.

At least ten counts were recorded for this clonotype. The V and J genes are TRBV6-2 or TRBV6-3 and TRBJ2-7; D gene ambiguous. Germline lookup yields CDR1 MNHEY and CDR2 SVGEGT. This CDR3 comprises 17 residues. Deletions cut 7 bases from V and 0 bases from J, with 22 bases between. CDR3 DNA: TGTGCCAGCACCACTACTTTATTCTCGGAGTTCTCCTACGAGCAGTACTTC. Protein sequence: CASTTTLFSEFSYEQYF.

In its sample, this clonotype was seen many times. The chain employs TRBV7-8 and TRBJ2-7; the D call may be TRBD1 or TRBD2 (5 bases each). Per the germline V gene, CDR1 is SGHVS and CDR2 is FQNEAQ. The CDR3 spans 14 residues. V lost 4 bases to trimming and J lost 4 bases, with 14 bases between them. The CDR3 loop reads CASSSKVGVYEQYF. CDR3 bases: TGTGCCAGCAGCTCCAAGGTGGGGGTTTACGAGCAGTACTTC. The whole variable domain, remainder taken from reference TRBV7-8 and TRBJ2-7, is GAGVSQSPRYKVAKRGQDVALRCDPISGHVSLFWYQQALGQGPEFLTYFQNEAQLDKSGLPSDRFFAERPEGSVSTLKIQRTQQEDSAVYLCASSSKVGVYEQYFGPGTRLTVT.

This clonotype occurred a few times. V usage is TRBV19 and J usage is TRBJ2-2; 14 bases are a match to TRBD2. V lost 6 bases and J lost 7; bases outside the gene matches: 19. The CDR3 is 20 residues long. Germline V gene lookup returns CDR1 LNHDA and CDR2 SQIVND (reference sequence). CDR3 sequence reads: CASRRRTGTSGSRPIGELFF. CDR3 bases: TGTGCCAGTAGGAGACGAACCGGGACTAGCGGGAGCCGCCCCATCGGGGAGCTGTTTTTT.